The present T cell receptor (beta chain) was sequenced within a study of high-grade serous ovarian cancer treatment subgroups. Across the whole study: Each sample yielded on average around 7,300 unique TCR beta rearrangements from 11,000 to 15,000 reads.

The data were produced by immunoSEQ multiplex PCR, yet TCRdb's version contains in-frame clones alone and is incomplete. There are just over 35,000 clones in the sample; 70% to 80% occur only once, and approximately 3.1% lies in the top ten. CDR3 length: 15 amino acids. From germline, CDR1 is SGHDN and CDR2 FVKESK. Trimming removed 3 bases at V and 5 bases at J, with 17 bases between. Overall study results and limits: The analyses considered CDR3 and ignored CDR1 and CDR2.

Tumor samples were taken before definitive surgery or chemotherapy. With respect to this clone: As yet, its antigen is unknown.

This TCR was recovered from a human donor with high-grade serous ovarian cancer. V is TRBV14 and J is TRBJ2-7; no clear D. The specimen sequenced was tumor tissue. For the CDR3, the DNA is TGTGCCAGCAGCCACAGACTCGTTCCCTGGGACGAGCAGTACTTC. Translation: CASSHRLVPWDEQYF.